The source of this T cell receptor beta chain is a study of blood T cell repertoires in COVID-19. Across the whole study: Samples representing acute and convalescent COVID-19 were sourced from the United States, Italy and Spain. T cells, B-cell-depleted T cells, or PBMCs provided the cDNA or gDNA that served as material.

V was shortened by 7 bases and J by 4 bases, with 18 bases between the two germline ends. The length of the CDR3 is 15 residues. Germline CDR1 is SEHNR and CDR2 is FQNEAQ (reference sequence). Measured with immunoSEQ multiplex PCR; TCRdb has only the in-frame clones, and not every one. Of about 250,000 clones listed, roughly 90% are singletons. V and J are TRBV7-9 and TRBJ2-3; a possible D gene is TRBD1 (5 bases). The sequence was obtained from a woman between 40 and 55 years old who had recovered from COVID-19. Sequencing was performed on peripheral blood. CDR3 in amino acids: CASTPMNLGADTQYF. CDR3 coding DNA: TGTGCCAGCACCCCGATGAATTTAGGGGCAGATACGCAGTATTTT.